The 31 T cell receptor beta chains given below trace back to one sample, sequenced in a study of graft-versus-host responses after intestinal transplantation. Libraries were prepared by immunoSEQ multiplex PCR; TCRdb keeps only in-frame clonotypes and omits some of them. The sample holds around 88,000 clones, roughly four fifths seen once. These receptors' targets are unknown. Sample: unstimulated CD8+ T cells sorted from spleen or lymph node cells, taken before intestinal transplant. These receptor sequences come from a human donor who received an intestinal transplant.

CDR3 region: CASSVAGEKGPGNTIYF. The CDR3 nucleotides read TGTGCCAGCAGCGTAGCAGGAGAGAAGGGACCTGGAAACACCATATATTTT. V gene TRBV9 combines with J gene TRBJ1-3, with a possible D match to TRBD1 (5 bases). The CDR3 is 17 residues long. CDR1 is SGDLS, CDR2 YYNGEE, per germline. V lost 0 bases and J 2 bases, leaving 15 bases between the germline ends.

This chain uses TRBV20-1 with TRBJ1-4; no clear D gene. The CDR3 sequence is 11 residues long. Trimming took off 4 bases at V and 8 bases at J, with 8 bases between the two ends. Germline V CDR1 and CDR2: DFQATT, SNEGSKA (reference sequence). In DNA, the CDR3 is TGCAGTGCTATGAGGATCGAAAAACTGTTTTTT. Translation: CSAMRIEKLFF.

The rearrangement joins TRBV28 to TRBJ1-5, with D hard to call. Germline V lookup: CDR1 MDHEN, CDR2 SYDVKM. Trimming left V 3 bases short and J 1 base short, with 7 bases between. This CDR3 has 14 residues. CDR3 sequence reads: CASSFRFSNQPQHF. DNA for the CDR3: TGTGCCAGCAGTTTTCGGTTCAGCAATCAGCCCCAGCATTTT.

The J gene is TRBJ2-7, the V gene TRBV5-5; D might be TRBD2 (5 bases). The CDR3 loop spans 14 amino acids. The germline V gene has CDR1 SGHKS and CDR2 YYEKEE (reference sequence). The germline V and J ends were trimmed by 6 bases and 2 bases, with 15 bases remaining between them. CDR3 in DNA: TGTGCCAGCACGCCTGTAGCGAATGCCTACGAGCAGTACTTC. Translated, it gives CASTPVANAYEQYF. The complete variable domain, with remaining parts taken from reference TRBV5-5 and TRBJ2-7, reads DAGVTQSPTHLIKTRGQQVTLRCSPISGHKSVSWYQQVLGQGPQFIFQYYEKEERGRGNFPDRFSARQFPNYSSELNVNALLLGDSALYLCASTPVANAYEQYFGPGTRLTVT.

The CDR3 region is CASSRSGTSNTEAFF. CDR3 DNA sequence: TGTGCCAGCAGTCGTTCCGGGACATCGAACACTGAAGCTTTCTTT. The V call is TRBV6-5, the J call TRBJ1-1; a weak D match, TRBD1 (6 bases). Germline CDR1 MNHEY, CDR2 SVGAGI. V was shortened by 5 bases and J by 1 base, with 14 bases between the two germline ends. This CDR3 has 15 amino acids.

The CDR3 is CASSDRRRAGELFF. Here the CDR3 DNA reads TGTGCCAGCAGTGACAGGAGGAGGGCCGGGGAGCTGTTTTTT. The J gene is TRBJ2-2, the V gene TRBV6-6; D possibly uses TRBD1 or TRBD2 (6 bases each). Germline V CDR1 and CDR2: MNHNY, SVGAGI (reference sequence). CDR3 length: 14 amino acids. Deletions cut 5 bases from V and 6 bases from J, with 13 bases between.

Judged by abundance, this clone is large. The same CDR3 arises from other DNA sequences in this sample as well. This chain links TRBV30 with TRBJ1-1; 7 bases are a match to TRBD1. V shed 7 bases and J 9 bases; nucleotides not matched to a gene: 11. CDR1 GTSNPN and CDR2 SVGIG come from the germline V gene (reference sequence). The CDR3 covers 12 residues. DNA of the CDR3: TGTGCCTTTGACAGGGATATGTCGCAAGCTTTCTTT. This codes for CAFDRDMSQAFF.

The rearrangement uses TRBV9 and TRBJ2-3, with 13 nucleotides matching TRBD2. The CDR3 has 17 amino acids. The germline CDR1 and CDR2 sequences are SGDLS and YYNGEE. V gave up 0 bases and J gave up 7 bases; unmatched junction bases: 8. The CDR3 reads CASSVEGLAGVFNTQYF. CDR3 in DNA: TGTGCCAGCAGCGTAGAAGGACTAGCGGGAGTCTTTAATACGCAGTATTTT.

This chain uses TRBV6-5 with TRBJ1-1; D gene ambiguous. CDR3 size: 13 residues. The V end was cut by 0 bases, the J end by 5 bases, with 7 bases between. Germline V lookup: CDR1 MNHEY, CDR2 SVGAGI. CDR3 sequence (DNA): TGTGCCAGCAGTTACTCCGCGGGTACTGAAGCTTTCTTT. Translated: CASSYSAGTEAFF.

The CDR3 DNA reads as TGCGCCAGCAGCCAAGAATGGGGGGGTGAGCAGTTCTTC. Translating it yields CASSQEWGGEQFF. The chain recombines TRBV4-1 with TRBJ2-1; 7 bases are shared with TRBD2. The V segment lost 0 bases and the J segment 9 bases; nucleotides outside the gene matches: 2. This CDR3 has 13 residues. The V gene's germline CDR1 is MGHRA and CDR2 YSYEKL.

The gene calls are TRBV4-1 and TRBJ2-1; maybe TRBD1 (5 bases). Germline V gene lookup returns CDR1 MGHRA and CDR2 YSYEKL. The CDR3 totals 16 residues. With 4 bases removed from V and 7 bases from J, the gap between germline ends came to 20 bases. The CDR3: CASSLGLFFFPNEQFF. The CDR3 DNA sequence: TGCGCCAGCAGCCTGGGGCTTTTTTTCTTTCCTAATGAGCAGTTCTTC.

The chain has TRBV9 and TRBJ2-5, with D tentatively TRBD2 (6 bases). CDR3 length: 15 residues. CDR1 and CDR2 (germline): SGDLS, YYNGEE. The V and J ends lost 3 bases and 2 bases respectively, with 14 bases between them. In DNA, the CDR3 is TGTGCCAGCAGCGGATTAGCGGCGCCACAAGAGACCCAGTACTTC. Encoded protein: CASSGLAAPQETQYF.

This clone has a handful of counts. The V and J genes are TRBV10-1 and TRBJ2-7, with D unresolved. Germline CDR1 WNHNN, CDR2 SYGVQD (reference sequence). Trimming took off 6 bases at V and 3 bases at J, with 6 bases between the two ends. The CDR3 sequence is 11 residues long. The CDR3 loop is CASRGLYEQYF. Here the CDR3 DNA reads TGCGCCAGCAGGGGCCTCTACGAGCAGTACTTC.

This clone appeared once. DNA for the CDR3: TGTGCCAGCAGTTATAGGGATGGGAACAATGAGCAGTTCTTC. The encoded protein is CASSYRDGNNEQFF. The V call is TRBV6-5, the J call TRBJ2-1; no clear D. The germline V gene encodes CDR1 MNHEY and CDR2 SVGAGI. The CDR3 runs to 14 residues. Deletions cut 3 bases from V and 5 bases from J, with 11 bases between.

CDR3 nucleotide sequence: TGTGCCACCACAGGGACTAGTCCGGCTACGCAGTATTTT. This gives the protein CATTGTSPATQYF. This chain connects TRBV2 to TRBJ2-3; 8 nucleotides match TRBD2. CDR3 length: 13 residues. Germline V gene lookup returns CDR1 SNHLY and CDR2 FYNNEI. V gave up 10 bases and J gave up 8 bases; unmatched junction bases: 11.

This rearrangement joins TRBV7-3 to TRBJ2-5; 7 bases map to TRBD1. The CDR3 extends over 17 amino acids. After removal of 6 bases from V and 5 bases from J, the junction contained 18 bases not matched to a gene. Germline loops: CDR1 SGHTA, CDR2 FQGTGA. CDR3 in amino acids: CASRPLARDRGPETQYF. CDR3 nucleotide sequence: TGTGCCAGCAGGCCTCTGGCCCGCGATAGGGGGCCGGAGACCCAGTACTTC. The entire variable domain, with the rest obtained from reference TRBV7-3 and TRBJ2-5, is as follows: GAGVSQTPSNKVTEKGKYVELRCDPISGHTALYWYRQSLGQGPEFLIYFQGTGAADDSGLPNDRFFAVRPEGSVSTLKIQRTERGDSAVYLCASRPLARDRGPETQYFGPGTRLLVL.

The chain couples TRBV29-1 to TRBJ1-2; D unclear. The V end lost 3 bases, the J end lost 4 bases, and 12 bases lay between the germline ends. Germline CDR1 and CDR2: SQVTM and ANQGSEA. The CDR3 spans 13 residues. This CDR3 is CSVEESFGYGYTF. For the CDR3, the DNA is TGCAGCGTTGAGGAATCCTTTGGCTATGGCTACACCTTC.

This clone turned up a few times. This chain connects TRBV5-6 to TRBJ2-7; TRBD1 matches at 8 bases. The V segment lost 1 base and the J segment 3 bases; nucleotides outside the gene matches: 9. CDR3 length: 16 residues. Germline V gene sequence: CDR1 SGHDT, CDR2 YYEEEE. CDR3 bases: TGTGCCAGCAGCTTGAATCCGCAGGGGGCCCTCTACGAGCAGTACTTC. This translates into CASSLNPQGALYEQYF.

The chain combines TRBV6-6 with TRBJ2-1; maybe TRBD1 (6 bases). This CDR3 is built from 13 residues. The ends were cut back, 6 bases at V and 5 bases at J, with 11 bases in the middle. Germline V lookup: CDR1 MNHNY, CDR2 SVGAGI (reference sequence). CDR3 protein: CASSPWTDNEQFF. CDR3 DNA sequence: TGTGCCAGCAGCCCTTGGACAGACAATGAGCAGTTCTTC.

The rearrangement links TRBV29-1 to TRBJ2-5, with 10 bases aligning to TRBD2. The germline V gene encodes CDR1 SQVTM and CDR2 ANQGSEA. The junction had 3 bases not matched to a gene; V was cut back by 3 bases and J by 5 bases. The CDR3 has 13 amino acids. The CDR3 DNA is TGCAGCGTTGAGACTAGCGGGCGGGAGACCCAGTACTTC. Translated: CSVETSGRETQYF.

In this sample, this clone turned up once. The same CDR3 can be traced to other DNA sequences in this sample. This chain joins TRBV29-1 and TRBJ2-6; D is unresolved. This CDR3 has 16 residues. V was trimmed by 1 base and J by 2 bases, leaving 12 bases between them. Germline V CDR1 and CDR2: SQVTM, ANQGSEA. Here the CDR3 reads CSVEVYVGAGANVLTF. CDR3 DNA sequence: TGCAGCGTTGAAGTATATGTGGGTGCTGGGGCCAACGTCCTGACTTTC.

With regard to this clone: One end of the junction varies from germline; a read error may be responsible. This chain connects TRBV6-5 to TRBJ2-7, with 9 bases identical to TRBD2. This CDR3 spans 15 amino acids. CDR1 is MNHEY, CDR2 SVGAGI, per germline. The CDR3 DNA sequence: TGTGCCAGCAGTCTAAGCGGGGGGTCCTCCAACGAGCAGTACTTC. Translating it yields CASSLSGGSSNEQYF.

The V call is TRBV5-1, the J call TRBJ2-7; 8 bases are shared with TRBD1. CDR1 is SGHRS, CDR2 YFSETQ, per germline. The J segment lost 1 base and the V segment lost 4 bases, leaving 7 bases of the junction unmatched. The CDR3 is 15 amino acids. In DNA, the CDR3 is TGCGCCAGCAGCACCGGACAGGGAAGTTCCTACGAGCAGTACTTC. Translated, it gives CASSTGQGSSYEQYF.

The V and J genes are TRBV11-1 and TRBJ1-2; D is unclear. The V gene's germline CDR1 is SGHAT and CDR2 FQDESV (reference sequence). Trimming took off 1 base at V and 4 bases at J, with 7 bases between the two ends. The CDR3 contains 13 residues. The CDR3 DNA sequence: TGTGCCAGCAGCTTAGGAGGGAGCTATGGCTACACCTTC. This encodes CASSLGGSYGYTF.

This chain joins TRBV6-5 and TRBJ2-2; weak D call: TRBD2 (5 bases). The ends were cut back, 3 bases at V and 6 bases at J, with 14 bases in the middle. CDR1 is MNHEY, CDR2 SVGAGI, per germline. This CDR3 is built from 15 residues. In DNA, the CDR3 is TGTGCCAGCAGTTATCCCCTAGCCCCACCCGGGGAGCTGTTTTTT. Amino acid sequence: CASSYPLAPPGELFF.

The CDR3 bases are TGCGCCAGCAGCTTGACCGTAGTTTACGAGACCCAGTACTTC. Its translation is CASSLTVVYETQYF. This chain joins TRBV5-1 and TRBJ2-5; D is unresolved. The CDR3 has 14 residues. Trimming took 1 base from V and 5 from J, leaving 12 bases between them. Germline CDR1 is SGHRS and CDR2 is YFSETQ.

This clone was recorded only once. J is TRBJ2-4 and V is TRBV7-2; 8 bases fit TRBD2. Germline CDR1 SGHTA, CDR2 FQGNSA. V shed 5 bases and J 7 bases; nucleotides not matched to a gene: 7. This CDR3 has 14 residues. The CDR3 loop is CASSPRTSWNIQYF. The CDR3 DNA follows: TGTGCCAGCAGCCCCCGGACTAGCTGGAACATTCAGTACTTC.

The chain uses TRBV6-6 and TRBJ1-4; TRBD1 might be the D (5 bases). The CDR3 spans 13 residues. The germline gives CDR1 MNHNY, CDR2 SVGAGI (reference sequence). Between the trimmed V and J ends, which lost 5 bases and 10 bases, there was a span of 14 bases. In DNA form, the CDR3 reads TGTGCCAGCAGTCTCGGGGGGGTGGGAAAACTGTTTTTT. Translating it yields CASSLGGVGKLFF.

This clone has only one observation. The rearrangement links TRBV27 to TRBJ1-1; D might be TRBD1 (5 bases). Germline assignment: CDR1 MNHEY and CDR2 SMNVEV (reference sequence). The CDR3 has 13 residues. V gave up 4 bases and J gave up 4 bases, with 10 bases separating them. CDR3 in DNA: TGTGCCAGCAGTTCTTACAGGTTCACTGAAGCTTTCTTT. Its translation: CASSSYRFTEAFF.

V usage is TRBV4-2 and J usage is TRBJ1-3; D uncertain. V dropped 1 base and J dropped 8 bases, with 12 bases sitting between them. The V gene's germline CDR1 is LGHNA and CDR2 YNFKEQ. The length of the CDR3 is 14 residues. The CDR3 DNA follows: TGTGCCAGCAGCCAAGTGTTGGTGCGGGACACCATATATTTT. Its translation: CASSQVLVRDTIYF.

The gene calls are TRBV5-1 and TRBJ2-2, with 9 nucleotides matching TRBD1. This CDR3 spans 16 amino acids. Germline CDR1 reads SGHRS; CDR2 reads YFSETQ. V gave up 3 bases and J gave up 2 bases; unmatched junction bases: 5. CDR3 protein: CASSSGQGPNTGELFF. The CDR3 DNA is TGCGCCAGCAGCTCGGGACAGGGCCCTAACACCGGGGAGCTGTTTTTT.